The 3 T cell receptor beta chains reported below all come from one sample, sequenced in a study of human T cells and chemical hapten exposure. Time point reported: patch test 1, 2 weeks after DPC sensitization. Specified treatment: therapeutic diphenylcyclopropenone sensitization with weekly scalp DPC. Each CDR3 protein gets one entry after TCRdb re-called the RACE reads with MiXCR. Seen here are under 450,000 distinct CDR3 sequences, approximately 4.4% observed once, and the top ten hold approximately 2.1%. Sequenced material: whole blood, taken in connection with sensitization to the hapten diphenylcyclopropenone (DPC). These receptor sequences come from a woman aged 50 to 60 with alopecia areata. Some clones in this sample may be carry-over from other donors' samples.

In its sample, this clonotype was seen many times. This sequence joins TRBV13 and TRBJ2-3; D is unclear. The V and J ends lost 5 bases and 4 bases respectively, with 7 bases between them. Germline CDR1 reads PRHDT; CDR2 reads FYEKMQ (reference sequence). There are 12 residues in the CDR3. The CDR3 DNA reads TGTGCCAGCAGCCCCGCCTCAGATACGCAGTATTTT. This gives the protein CASSPASDTQYF.

This clonotype showed up just once. This clone may be a read error of a much larger clone one base away. The chain has TRBV21-1 and TRBJ2-5; TRBD1 is the table's D call and was not checked against the DNA. TRBV21-1 is a pseudogene locus. The CDR3 runs to 16 residues. CDR3 amino acids: CASSIAGTGTRETQHF. For the CDR3, the DNA is TGTGCCAGCAGCATAGCCGGGACAGGCACACGAGAGACCCAGCACTTC.

This clonotype occurred many times. This rearrangement joins TRBV6-6 to TRBJ1-6, with D possibly TRBD1 on 6 matching bases. V lost 10 bases to trimming and J lost 7 bases, with 14 bases between them. Germline V gene lookup returns CDR1 MNHNY and CDR2 SVGAGI (reference sequence). This CDR3 is built from 13 residues. The CDR3 reads CATKQGGNSPLHF. The CDR3 nucleotides read TGTGCCACCAAACAGGGTGGCAATTCACCCCTCCACTTT.